Below, one T cell receptor beta chain is given with its context. It has no known antigen specificity. No much larger clonotype is one base removed from it; base qualities were not supplied. The data stem from a study of CD8 T cells in ankylosing spondylitis (dated by TCRdb to 2016 to 2017). A note on the overall study: T cell receptor beta repertoires were profiled in healthy donors and ankylosing spondylitis patients so that disease-linked TCR variants could be found. Peripheral blood samples were taken, and synovial fluid was additionally collected from ankylosing spondylitis patients. The whole study cohort included under 140 healthy donors and around 24 ankylosing spondylitis patients.

From the cysteine through the phenylalanine, the CDR3 covers 14 amino acids. The entry retains the CDR3 DNA only, 42 bases that are in frame from base 1. Relative to germline, V is 6 bases shorter and J is 3 bases shorter, with 15 bases between their ends. According to the germline V gene, CDR1 reads MNHEY and CDR2 reads SVGEGT. The instrument given in TCRdb is Illumina HiSeq 2500. Quantitative 5'-RACE with molecular barcodes was the method used to prepare the TCR beta libraries. Concerning the study's data processing: A new computational method, built on a probabilistic model of VDJ rearrangement, was used to identify disease-linked TCR variants. The public reads were quality trimmed at Q25 with fastp and then assembled into clones with MiXCR by TCRdb, keeping productive beta chains. Each entry merges the rows of one CDR3 protein and shows their most common DNA and genes. It is TCRdb's table, rather than the study itself, that gives the V and J calls and clone size. The sample table lists under 950,000 distinct CDR3 sequences, roughly 19% of them with a count of one. The ten most abundant clones make up 15% to 20% of the sample.

What the study reported, not specific to this receptor: Blood from ankylosing spondylitis patients appeared to be characterized by a TCR beta motif made up of several highly homologous amino acid variants. The disease-linked clones were reported to be significantly enriched in matched synovial fluid samples from ankylosing spondylitis patients. The disease-linked clones had a CD8+ phenotype and were found at relatively low frequencies in peripheral blood. Some TCR beta motif variants had previously been reported in synovial fluid and blood of reactive arthritis patients, which suggested common disease-initiation mechanisms.

The sequenced sample was blood, either unsorted or a sorted T cell fraction (not recorded which). The chain is encoded by TRBV6-2 or TRBV6-3 joined to TRBJ2-7; perhaps TRBD1 is the D gene, with 5 bases matching. The TCR was taken from a male donor with ankylosing spondylitis. The CDR3 protein: CASSPPGKIYEQYF. The nucleotide sequence reads TGTGCCAGCAGCCCCCCAGGGAAAATCTACGAGCAGTACTTC.